The rows below give T cell receptor beta chains drawn from one sample of a study of blood T cell repertoires in COVID-19. Here immunoSEQ multiplex PCR was the method, and the copy in TCRdb shows in-frame clones only, minus some. The table records under 300,000 clones, 70% to 90% of them present only once. Input material: peripheral blood. The receptor source for this set is a man younger than 35 with active or convalescent COVID-19. Both conserved end residues are part of each CDR3. A D gene is named only where the DNA matches it firmly. Not all rows give a size; the values are once, few, many and, for expanded clones, a class.

V: TRBV19; size: -; D: -; J: TRBJ1-3; CDR3: CASSTQKTGSSGNTIYF; DNA: TGTGCCAGTAGTACGCAGAAGACGGGGAGCTCTGGAAACACCATATATTTT
V: TRBV9; size: few; D: TRBD1; J: TRBJ1-2; CDR3: CASSVGQGPRNGYTF; DNA: TGTGCCAGCAGCGTAGGACAGGGGCCCAGGAATGGCTACACCTTC
V: TRBV2; size: -; D: -; J: TRBJ1-1; CDR3: CASSQQGGRTNTEAFF; DNA: TGTGCCAGCAGTCAACAGGGCGGGAGGACGAACACTGAAGCTTTCTTT
V: TRBV6-4; size: -; D: TRBD2; J: TRBJ2-1; CDR3: CASSVLAGEGQFF; DNA: TGTGCCAGCAGTGTACTAGCGGGAGAGGGGCAGTTCTTC
V: TRBV29-1; size: -; D: TRBD1; J: TRBJ1-1; CDR3: CSVEAPQGAVSYTEAFF; DNA: TGCAGCGTTGAAGCTCCCCAGGGGGCCGTTTCGTACACTGAAGCTTTCTTT
V: TRBV4-2; size: -; D: -; J: TRBJ1-1; CDR3: CASSGSADTEAFF; DNA: TGTGCCAGCAGCGGGAGTGCGGACACTGAAGCTTTCTTT
V: TRBV7-2; size: -; D: TRBD2; J: TRBJ2-1; CDR3: CASSPSSGRRSNEQFF; DNA: TGTGCCAGCAGCCCGTCTAGCGGGAGAAGATCGAATGAGCAGTTCTTC
V: TRBV5-1; size: few; D: -; J: TRBJ1-1; CDR3: CASSLGQVPKGNTEAFF; DNA: TGCGCCAGCAGCTTGGGACAGGTTCCAAAGGGGAACACTGAAGCTTTCTTT
V: TRBV11-3; size: -; D: -; J: TRBJ1-3; CDR3: CASSPASGSGNTIYF; DNA: TGTGCCAGCAGCCCCGCGTCCGGGTCTGGAAACACCATATATTTT
V: TRBV3-1/TRBV3-2; size: -; D: TRBD1; J: TRBJ1-3; CDR3: CASSLLRTGNRNTIYF; DNA: TGTGCCAGCAGCCTGCTTAGGACAGGGAATAGAAACACCATATATTTT
V: TRBV3-1/TRBV3-2; size: once; D: -; J: TRBJ2-5; CDR3: CASSQDPGAETQYF; DNA: TGTGCCAGCAGCCAAGACCCGGGTGCGGAGACCCAGTACTTC
V: TRBV3-1/TRBV3-2; size: few; D: -; J: TRBJ1-6; CDR3: CASSQVIQGSASSYNSPLHF; DNA: TGTGCCAGCAGCCAAGTAATTCAGGGGTCCGCTAGCTCCTATAATTCACCCCTCCACTTT
V: TRBV6-5; size: -; D: -; J: TRBJ1-5; CDR3: CASSLAALGNQPQHF; DNA: TGTGCCAGCAGTTTGGCCGCCCTGGGCAATCAGCCCCAGCATTTT
V: TRBV12-3/TRBV12-4; size: -; D: -; J: TRBJ1-2; CDR3: CASTDRQIGYTF; DNA: TGTGCCAGCACCGACCGACAGATTGGCTACACCTTC
V: TRBV28; size: -; D: -; J: TRBJ1-1; CDR3: CASSLASQSNTEAFF; DNA: TGTGCCAGCAGTTTGGCTTCCCAATCGAACACTGAAGCTTTCTTT
V: TRBV24-1; size: -; D: TRBD1; J: TRBJ1-1; CDR3: CATSDPRTGNTEAFF; DNA: TGTGCCACCAGTGATCCTAGGACAGGGAACACTGAAGCTTTCTTT
V: TRBV5-6; size: few; D: TRBD1; J: TRBJ1-2; CDR3: CASSLQGSGYTF; DNA: TGTGCCAGCAGCTTACAGGGGAGCGGCTACACCTTC
V: TRBV24-1; size: -; D: -; J: TRBJ2-3; CDR3: CATSVAGSTDTQYF; DNA: TGTGCCACCAGTGTCGCGGGAAGCACAGATACGCAGTATTTT
V: TRBV29-1; size: -; D: -; J: TRBJ1-4; CDR3: CSTGAWNEKLFF; DNA: TGCAGCACTGGGGCATGGAATGAAAAACTGTTTTTT
V: TRBV18; size: -; D: TRBD1; J: TRBJ1-2; CDR3: CASSPYDRAFNYGYTF; DNA: TGTGCCAGCTCACCTTATGACAGGGCTTTTAACTATGGCTACACCTTC
V: TRBV30; size: -; D: -; J: TRBJ1-5; CDR3: CAFGRGSNQPQHF; DNA: TGTGCCTTCGGGAGGGGTAGCAATCAGCCCCAGCATTTT
V: TRBV27; size: -; D: TRBD1; J: TRBJ1-1; CDR3: CASRQGQEAFF; DNA: TGTGCCAGTAGACAGGGGCAAGAAGCTTTCTTT
V: TRBV6-4; size: -; D: -; J: TRBJ2-7; CDR3: CASVKSGFSYEQYF; DNA: TGTGCCAGCGTTAAAAGCGGGTTCTCCTACGAGCAGTACTTC
V: TRBV3-1/TRBV3-2; size: -; D: -; J: TRBJ2-2; CDR3: CASSQGAGSELFF; DNA: TGTGCCAGCAGCCAAGGGGCGGGATCGGAGCTGTTTTTT
V: TRBV5-1; size: -; D: TRBD2; J: TRBJ2-5; CDR3: CASSLQQTSGRETQYF; DNA: TGCGCCAGCAGCTTGCAACAAACTAGCGGGAGAGAGACCCAGTACTTC
V: TRBV11-3; size: -; D: TRBD1; J: TRBJ2-1; CDR3: CASSFARDSNEQFF; DNA: TGTGCCAGCAGCTTTGCTCGGGACAGCAATGAGCAGTTCTTC
V: TRBV5-1; size: -; D: TRBD2; J: TRBJ2-5; CDR3: CASLAGVGQETQYF; DNA: TGCGCCAGCTTAGCGGGAGTAGGCCAAGAGACCCAGTACTTC
V: TRBV19; size: -; D: TRBD1; J: TRBJ2-7; CDR3: CASSPRDRVFEQYF; DNA: TGTGCCAGTAGTCCGCGGGACAGGGTTTTCGAGCAGTACTTC
V: TRBV18; size: -; D: -; J: TRBJ2-7; CDR3: CASSPSGSYEQYF; DNA: TGTGCCAGCTCACCCAGCGGCAGCTACGAGCAGTACTTC
V: TRBV19; size: -; D: TRBD1; J: TRBJ1-1; CDR3: CASSLRQGAANTEAFF; DNA: TGTGCCAGTAGTCTGAGACAGGGGGCGGCGAACACTGAAGCTTTCTTT
V: TRBV9; size: -; D: TRBD1; J: TRBJ2-7; CDR3: CASSARDRGLLEQYF; DNA: TGTGCCAGCAGCGCCCGGGACAGGGGATTACTGGAGCAGTACTTC
V: TRBV12-3/TRBV12-4; size: -; D: -; J: TRBJ2-7; CDR3: CASSFGASYEQYF; DNA: TGTGCCAGCAGTTTTGGGGCCAGCTACGAGCAGTACTTC
V: TRBV29-1; size: -; D: -; J: TRBJ1-1; CDR3: CSVGPSQGPQNTEAFF; DNA: TGCAGCGTTGGACCCTCTCAGGGGCCCCAGAATACTGAAGCTTTCTTT
V: TRBV18; size: -; D: TRBD2; J: TRBJ2-1; CDR3: CASSPPSGGSDVEQFF; DNA: TGTGCCAGCTCTCCGCCTAGCGGGGGCTCGGATGTTGAGCAGTTCTTC
V: TRBV12-3/TRBV12-4; size: -; D: -; J: TRBJ2-5; CDR3: CASSFWQQETQYF; DNA: TGTGCCAGCAGTTTTTGGCAACAAGAGACCCAGTACTTC
V: TRBV12-5; size: -; D: -; J: TRBJ1-1; CDR3: CASGYGMGFANTEAFF; DNA: TGTGCTAGTGGCTACGGGATGGGTTTCGCGAACACTGAAGCTTTCTTT
V: TRBV18; size: -; D: -; J: TRBJ1-1; CDR3: CASSQLVTEAFF; DNA: TGTGCCAGCTCACAGTTAGTCACTGAAGCTTTCTTT
V: TRBV3-1/TRBV3-2; size: -; D: -; J: TRBJ1-2; CDR3: CASSQGRSYGYTF; DNA: TGTGCCAGCAGCCAAGGCAGAAGCTATGGCTACACCTTC
V: TRBV6-5; size: -; D: -; J: TRBJ1-1; CDR3: CASSYADKNTEAFF; DNA: TGTGCCAGCAGTTACGCGGACAAGAACACTGAAGCTTTCTTT
V: TRBV27; size: -; D: TRBD2; J: TRBJ2-7; CDR3: CASSLTGLAGDHEQYF; DNA: TGTGCCAGCAGTCTAACCGGACTAGCGGGAGACCACGAGCAGTACTTC
V: TRBV18; size: few; D: -; J: TRBJ2-6; CDR3: CASSLPVDSGANVLTF; DNA: TGTGCCAGCTCACTTCCGGTAGACTCTGGGGCCAACGTCCTGACTTTC
V: TRBV9; size: -; D: -; J: TRBJ1-5; CDR3: CASSVEGLYNQPQHF; DNA: TGTGCCAGCAGCGTAGAGGGGTTGTACAATCAGCCCCAGCATTTT
V: TRBV6-1; size: -; D: -; J: TRBJ2-7; CDR3: CASSEGMLYEQYF; DNA: TGTGCCAGCAGTGAAGGTATGTTATACGAGCAGTACTTC
V: TRBV30; size: -; D: TRBD1; J: TRBJ1-4; CDR3: CAWKTYGTGHEKLFF; DNA: TGTGCCTGGAAGACTTACGGGACAGGGCATGAAAAACTGTTTTTT
V: TRBV5-1; size: -; D: -; J: TRBJ2-3; CDR3: CASSSRGRTDTQYF; DNA: TGCGCCAGCAGCTCGCGGGGGCGCACAGATACGCAGTATTTT
V: TRBV25-1; size: -; D: -; J: TRBJ2-1; CDR3: CASSEQGAWDEQFF; DNA: TGTGCCAGCAGTGAACAAGGGGCCTGGGATGAGCAGTTCTTC
V: TRBV15; size: -; D: -; J: TRBJ1-5; CDR3: CATSRARGNQPQHF; DNA: TGTGCCACCAGCAGAGCTCGGGGGAATCAGCCCCAGCATTTT
V: TRBV30; size: -; D: -; J: TRBJ1-2; CDR3: CAWSTTTYGYTF; DNA: TGTGCCTGGAGTACTACTACCTATGGCTACACCTTC
V: TRBV4-2; size: -; D: -; J: TRBJ2-7; CDR3: CASSQFHDRTSAYEQYF; DNA: TGTGCCAGCAGCCAATTCCACGACAGAACATCCGCCTACGAGCAGTACTTC
V: TRBV10-3; size: few; D: -; J: TRBJ1-5; CDR3: CAISENSPHQPQHF; DNA: TGTGCCATCAGTGAGAACAGCCCCCATCAGCCCCAGCATTTT
V: TRBV5-1; size: -; D: TRBD2; J: TRBJ2-5; CDR3: CASSFTLLAGEETQYF; DNA: TGCGCCAGCAGCTTCACCCTACTAGCGGGGGAAGAGACCCAGTACTTC
V: TRBV12-3/TRBV12-4; size: -; D: -; J: TRBJ1-2; CDR3: CASSPGGSHGYTF; DNA: TGTGCCAGCAGCCCCGGGGGATCGCACGGCTACACCTTC